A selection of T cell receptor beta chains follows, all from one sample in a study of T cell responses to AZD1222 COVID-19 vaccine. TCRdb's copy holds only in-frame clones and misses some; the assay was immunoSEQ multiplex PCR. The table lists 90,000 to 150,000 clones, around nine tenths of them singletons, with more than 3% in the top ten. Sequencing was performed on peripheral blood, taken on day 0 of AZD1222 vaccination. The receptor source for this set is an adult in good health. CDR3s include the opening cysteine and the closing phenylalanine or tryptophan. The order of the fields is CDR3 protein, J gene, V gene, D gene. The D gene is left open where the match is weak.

CASSPGTVNTEAFF | TRBJ1-1 | TRBV18 | TRBD1
CASSLGGTSSETQYF | TRBJ2-5 | TRBV7-9 | TRBD2
CASPGGEQYF | TRBJ2-7 | TRBV6-5 | .
CASSLARAKRGSMNTEAFF | TRBJ1-1 | TRBV7-9 | .
CASSNPGQAAPRYGYTF | TRBJ1-2 | TRBV19 | TRBD1
CASSQDPVSGGRRNTQYF | TRBJ2-3 | TRBV4-2 | TRBD2
CATSRDGGGETQYF | TRBJ2-5 | TRBV15 | .
CASPGQGVPEAFF | TRBJ1-1 | TRBV2 | TRBD1
CASKPGGSGRVFF | TRBJ2-2 | TRBV19 | TRBD2
CASSFLAGKDEQYF | TRBJ2-7 | TRBV5-1 | .
CASSVGTKNQPQHF | TRBJ1-5 | TRBV7-8 | .
CASSGLAGGTNTGELFF | TRBJ2-2 | TRBV5-1 | TRBD2
CASRLFSSYEQYF | TRBJ2-7 | TRBV7-2 | .
CASSPGQPNFEKLFF | TRBJ1-4 | TRBV5-1 | .
CASRQGFTEAFF | TRBJ1-1 | TRBV6-5 | .
CASSQGGQGNSPLHF | TRBJ1-6 | TRBV3-1/TRBV3-2 | TRBD1
CASSIWRGSGGPLTIQYF | TRBJ2-4 | TRBV19 | TRBD2
CASSQGGFAGASGTEAFF | TRBJ1-1 | TRBV3-1/TRBV3-2 | .
CASSGTLRTEAFF | TRBJ1-1 | TRBV5-1 | .
CASSKAGDEKLFF | TRBJ1-4 | TRBV18 | .
CATSRDSGSYEQYF | TRBJ2-7 | TRBV15 | .
CASSTLDQGGLYGYTF | TRBJ1-2 | TRBV21-1 | .
CASRLGQGITEAFF | TRBJ1-1 | TRBV7-9 | TRBD1
CASSFLDSRGYTF | TRBJ1-2 | TRBV12-3/TRBV12-4 | .
CATNRGRNTEAFF | TRBJ1-1 | TRBV19 | TRBD1
CASSRSAEGYTF | TRBJ1-2 | TRBV4-1 | .
CASGRGSYNEQFF | TRBJ2-1 | TRBV27 | .
CASSPQEGLTDTQYF | TRBJ2-3 | TRBV18 | .
CASSHSTNYGYTF | TRBJ1-2 | TRBV14 | .
CASSRSPAAGAYNEQFF | TRBJ2-1 | TRBV7-2 | .
CASSLGGTGELFF | TRBJ2-2 | TRBV7-8 | .
CASSPLDREGNEQFF | TRBJ2-1 | TRBV18 | .
CASSEMRGANYGYTF | TRBJ1-2 | TRBV2 | .
CATSRQDYYGYTF | TRBJ1-2 | TRBV15 | .
CASSQARGYGIQYF | TRBJ2-4 | TRBV3-1/TRBV3-2 | .
CASDSGTVNTEAFF | TRBJ1-1 | TRBV5-1 | .
CASSEGGFYGYTF | TRBJ1-2 | TRBV6-2/TRBV6-3 | .
CASSLALVYGYTF | TRBJ1-2 | TRBV7-8 | .
CASSQDVSSRGYGYTF | TRBJ1-2 | TRBV4-3 | TRBD1
CASTQAGAVSGNTIYF | TRBJ1-3 | TRBV6-6 | .
CASSRGSYEQYF | TRBJ2-7 | TRBV12-3/TRBV12-4 | .
CASSSTGVGYTF | TRBJ1-2 | TRBV6-5 | TRBD1
CASTRGVVALNTEAFF | TRBJ1-1 | TRBV19 | .
CASSLRVRTGELFF | TRBJ2-2 | TRBV7-8 | .
CASSLAGVWYEQYF | TRBJ2-7 | TRBV5-6 | .
CASSQDWGGEAFF | TRBJ1-1 | TRBV4-3 | .
CASSQEGLYGYTF | TRBJ1-2 | TRBV14 | .
CATRGQTGGYTF | TRBJ1-2 | TRBV18 | TRBD1
CSATRDSEAFF | TRBJ1-1 | TRBV20-1 | .
CASSLSDRNTIYF | TRBJ1-3 | TRBV5-1 | .